A single sample gave rise to the 4 T cell receptor beta chains below, sequenced in a study of beta chain features in type 1 diabetes. Study-level points and caveats: There was a moderate but significant shortening of TCRB CDR3s in all four CD4+ subsets of Type 1 diabetes patients.

The sequenced template was cDNA made from the entire isolated RNA. The method was immunoSEQ multiplex PCR; TCRdb's version includes in-frame clones alone and lacks a portion of them. The repertoire includes 600,000 to 700,000 clones, around 12% of them detected once, and around 0.12% sits in the top ten. Antigens for these TCRs are unknown. Sample: naive CD4+ T cells from blood. The receptors were sampled from a man aged 25-45 years with type 1 diabetes.

V is TRBV13 and J is TRBJ2-3; perhaps D is TRBD1 or TRBD2 (5 bases each). This CDR3 has 12 residues. V lost 10 bases and J lost 3, with 11 bases in between. Germline lookup yields CDR1 PRHDT and CDR2 FYEKMQ (reference sequence). CDR3 loop: CATSWGTDTQYF. DNA for the CDR3: TGTGCCACCAGTTGGGGGACAGATACGCAGTATTTT.

The rearrangement joins TRBV7-8 to TRBJ1-2; 8 nucleotides line up with TRBD1. The V gene's germline CDR1 is SGHVS and CDR2 FQNEAQ. CDR3 size: 15 residues. The J segment lost 2 bases and the V segment lost 5 bases, leaving 7 bases of the junction unmatched. CDR3 loop: CASSQRDRLNYGYTF. DNA for the CDR3: TGTGCCAGCAGCCAACGGGACAGGCTAAACTATGGCTACACCTTC.

V gene TRBV29-1 combines with J gene TRBJ2-6, with TRBD2 as a possible D gene (6 bases). Per germline, CDR1 SQVTM and CDR2 ANQGSEA. The CDR3 runs 13 residues. Trimming removed 6 bases from V and 3 bases from J, with 9 bases in between. CDR3 sequence reads: CSVEGLGANVLTF. The CDR3 coding sequence is TGCAGCGTGGAGGGGCTTGGGGCCAACGTCCTGACTTTC.

CDR3 amino acids: CASSGGGYATNEKLFF. The CDR3 nucleotides are TGTGCCAGCAGTGGAGGGGGATACGCAACTAATGAAAAACTGTTTTTT. The gene calls are TRBV6-1 and TRBJ1-4, with a possible D match to TRBD1 (6 bases). Germline V lookup: CDR1 MNHNS, CDR2 SASEGT. This CDR3 spans 16 amino acids. Trimming cost V 4 bases and J 0 bases, with 12 bases left between them.